This TCR beta chain was profiled in a study of cytomegalovirus exposure and HLA in healthy donors. Comments on this clone: Its antigen is not known.

Study-wide findings and caveats: In vitro data verified a few CMV-associated chains as specific for CMV antigens.

Germline CDR1 reads SGHNT; CDR2 reads YYREEE (reference sequence). Trimming took 4 bases from V and 0 from J; bases not matched to a gene: 5. CDR3 length: 15 amino acids. PCR primers comprised 60 Vbeta and 13 Jbeta primers. Profiling relied on immunoSEQ multiplex PCR, and the TCRdb table lists in-frame clones only, not all of them. Among tens of thousands of clones listed, more than 75% were seen once. The sequence derives from a male donor in good health and CMV-seronegative. The sequencing sample was made of PBMCs. This chain connects TRBV5-4 to TRBJ1-1, with 8 nucleotides matching TRBD1. Here the CDR3 DNA reads TGTGCCAGCAGCCGGGACAGGCGTATGAACACTGAAGCTTTCTTT. The encoded protein is CASSRDRRMNTEAFF. Full variable domain (missing parts from reference TRBV5-4 and TRBJ1-1): ETGVTQSPTHLIKTRGQQVTLRCSSQSGHNTVSWYQQALGQGPQFIFQYYREEENGRGNFPPRFSGLQFPNYSSELNVNALELDDSALYLCASSRDRRMNTEAFFGQGTRLTVV.